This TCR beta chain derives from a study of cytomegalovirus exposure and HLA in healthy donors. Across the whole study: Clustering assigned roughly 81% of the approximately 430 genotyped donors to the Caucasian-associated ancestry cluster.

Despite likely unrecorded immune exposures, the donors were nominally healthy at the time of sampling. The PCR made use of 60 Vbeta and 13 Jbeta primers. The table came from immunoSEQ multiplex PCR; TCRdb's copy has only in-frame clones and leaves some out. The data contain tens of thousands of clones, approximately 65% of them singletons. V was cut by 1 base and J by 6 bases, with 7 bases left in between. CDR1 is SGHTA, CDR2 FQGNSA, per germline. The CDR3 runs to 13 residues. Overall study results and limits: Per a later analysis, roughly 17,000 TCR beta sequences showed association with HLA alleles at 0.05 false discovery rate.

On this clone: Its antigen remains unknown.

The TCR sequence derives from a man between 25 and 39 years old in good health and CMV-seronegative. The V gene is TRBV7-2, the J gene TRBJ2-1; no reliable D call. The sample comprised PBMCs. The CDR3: CASSLDLSNEQFF. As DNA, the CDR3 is TGTGCCAGCAGCTTAGATCTTTCCAATGAGCAGTTCTTC. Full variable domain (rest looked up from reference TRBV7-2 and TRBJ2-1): GAGVSQSPSNKVTEKGKDVELRCDPISGHTALYWYRQSLGQGLEFLIYFQGNSAPDKSGLPSDRFSAERTGGSVSTLTIQRTQQEDSAVYLCASSLDLSNEQFFGPGTRLTVL.